The source of this T cell receptor (beta chain) is a study of blood T cell repertoires in COVID-19. Study information: Sites in the United States, Italy and Spain provided acute and convalescent COVID-19 samples. T cells, B-cell-depleted T cells, or PBMCs provided the cDNA or gDNA that served as material.

While infection was still active, Seattle patients were enrolled and then followed longitudinally. This clone appeared once. Germline CDR1 and CDR2: WNHNN and SYGVQD (reference sequence). CDR3 length: 15 amino acids. V lost 6 bases to trimming and J lost 4 bases; unmatched junction nucleotides: 9. In the authors' methods: For nucleated cells, counts were estimated from reference gene primer amplification. Generated by immunoSEQ multiplex PCR, the TCRdb table keeps only in-frame clones and is missing some. V and J calls and clone size are given by that table; D and trimming were obtained from the DNA. The data hold some 180,000 clones, with roughly 81% observed a single time.

The chain links TRBV10-1 to TRBJ2-3, with 8 bases aligning to TRBD1. The specimen was peripheral blood. The sequence derives from a woman of 80 years or more with COVID-19, enrolled during active disease. The CDR3 reads CASSDRTGRPDTQYF. The CDR3 region has the DNA TGCGCCAGCAGCGATCGGACAGGGCGGCCAGATACGCAGTATTTT.